Presented here are 28 T cell receptor beta chains from one specimen sequenced in a study of post-analysis software for immune sequencing data. Study observations and caveats: Elevated frequency relative to controls characterized several TRBV segments in patients, TRBV5-6, TRBV5-1 and TRBV20-1 among them.

No antigen is known for these receptors. Built from TCR beta cDNA, the libraries had unique molecular identifiers in them. Using its own MiXCR run on the PCR reads, TCRdb lists one record per CDR3 protein. The top ten hold 1.7% of the sample, which has hundreds of thousands of distinct CDR3 sequences, 44% seen once. The specimen sequenced was blood. Receptors were obtained from a girl aged 10 to 17 with multiple sclerosis.

This chain uses TRBV7-2 with TRBJ2-3; D uncertain. V shed 1 base and J shed 6 bases, with 11 bases lying between them. Germline loops: CDR1 SGHTA, CDR2 FQGNSA. CDR3 size: 14 residues. DNA of the CDR3: TGTGCCAGCAGCTTAGGCTCAGTTATGGATACGCAGTATTTT. Amino acid sequence: CASSLGSVMDTQYF.

The V and J genes are TRBV7-3 and TRBJ1-2; TRBD1 might be the D (5 bases). Germline-derived CDR1 and CDR2 are SGHTA and FQGTGA. The CDR3 contains 14 residues. Trimming pared 2 bases from V and 0 bases from J, leaving 7 bases between. The DNA of the CDR3 is TGTGCCAGCAGCTTAGACAGTTCTAACTATGGCTACACCTTC. Translating it yields CASSLDSSNYGYTF.

This chain joins TRBV5-1 and TRBJ1-2; D may be TRBD1 (6 bases). CDR3 length: 13 amino acids. Germline-derived CDR1 and CDR2 are SGHRS and YFSETQ. Trimming cost V 2 bases and J 6 bases, with 11 bases left between them. CDR3: CASSFQGLHGYTF. CDR3 in DNA: TGCGCCAGCAGCTTTCAGGGGCTCCATGGCTACACCTTC.

This clonotype has just a few counts. The CDR3 nucleotides read TGTGCCAGCCGAGTTAGTTCCGGGGACGAGCAGTACTTC. Translated, it gives CASRVSSGDEQYF. J is TRBJ2-7 and V is TRBV6-5; possible D gene TRBD2, 5 bases. The CDR3 totals 13 residues. Trimming took 8 bases from V and 5 from J, leaving 16 bases between them. The germline CDR1 and CDR2 sequences are MNHEY and SVGAGI.

In this sample, this clonotype turned up once. This chain joins TRBV10-3 and TRBJ2-3; TRBD2 matches at 9 bases. There are 15 residues in the CDR3. Per germline, CDR1 ENHRY and CDR2 SYGVKD. Trimming at V came to 6 bases and at J to 5 bases, leaving 9 bases not matched to a gene. CDR3 protein: CAISPRAGGKDTQYF. The CDR3 DNA is TGTGCCATCAGCCCTCGAGCGGGGGGTAAAGATACGCAGTATTTT.

This clonotype was seen at least ten times. This chain joins TRBV12-3 or TRBV12-4 and TRBJ2-5, with 12 bases aligning to TRBD1. The CDR3 runs to 14 residues. V lost 3 bases, J lost 11 bases, and 7 bases stayed unmatched. The CDR3 protein is CASSLGQGAREQYF. The CDR3 DNA reads as TGTGCCAGCAGTTTGGGACAGGGGGCGCGGGAGCAGTACTTC.

This chain connects TRBV3-1 to TRBJ1-2, with D hard to call. The CDR3 runs to 12 residues. The germline V gene has CDR1 LGHDT and CDR2 YNNKEL (reference sequence). V gave up 0 bases and J gave up 8 bases, with 7 bases separating them. For the CDR3, the DNA is TGTGCCAGCAGCCAAGATTCGGGAGGCTACACCTTC. Translating gives CASSQDSGGYTF.

This clonotype was detected only a few times. This chain joins TRBV10-3 and TRBJ2-1; 7 positions agree with TRBD2. This CDR3 spans 14 amino acids. Trimming cost V 3 bases and J 6 bases; bases outside gene matches: 5. Germline CDR1 reads ENHRY; CDR2 reads SYGVKD. The CDR3 reads CAISDYGRGNEQFF. Here the CDR3 DNA reads TGTGCCATCAGTGATTATGGGAGGGGCAATGAGCAGTTCTTC.

The rearrangement links TRBV28 to TRBJ2-2; TRBD1 agrees at 7 bases. The CDR3 has 16 amino acids. V shed 4 bases and J 3 bases; nucleotides not matched to a gene: 8. From germline, CDR1 is MDHEN and CDR2 SYDVKM. As DNA, the CDR3 is TGTGCCAGCAGTTCACAGGGGCGCCCGTACACCGGGGAGCTGTTTTTT. This sequence encodes CASSSQGRPYTGELFF.

The rearrangement joins TRBV5-1 to TRBJ2-1, with 8 bases identical to TRBD1. The ends lost 4 bases at V and 8 bases at J; junction bases unmatched: 11. From germline, CDR1 is SGHRS and CDR2 YFSETQ. The CDR3 is 15 amino acids. This chain's CDR3 is CASSDGTGQFHEQFF. CDR3 nucleotides: TGCGCCAGCAGCGATGGGACAGGACAGTTCCATGAGCAGTTCTTC. The complete variable domain, with remaining parts taken from reference TRBV5-1 and TRBJ2-1, reads KAGVTQTPRYLIKTRGQQVTLSCSPISGHRSVSWYQQTPGQGLQFLFEYFSETQRNKGNFPGRFSGRQFSNSRSEMNVSTLELGDSALYLCASSDGTGQFHEQFFGPGTRLTVL.

This clonotype was observed a single time. The chain combines TRBV5-1 with TRBJ2-7, with 8 positions matching TRBD1. This CDR3 spans 17 amino acids. Germline V CDR1 and CDR2: SGHRS, YFSETQ. Trimming cost V 5 bases and J 0 bases; bases outside gene matches: 13. Here the CDR3 reads CASRKTGDRTNSYEQYF. The CDR3 DNA sequence: TGCGCCAGCAGAAAAACTGGGGACAGGACCAACTCCTACGAGCAGTACTTC.

The rearrangement links TRBV20-1 to TRBJ2-3, with TRBD1 matching 10 bases. From germline, CDR1 is DFQATT and CDR2 SNEGSKA (reference sequence). V was clipped by 5 bases and J by 4 bases; unmatched bases: 6. The CDR3 contains 14 residues. The CDR3 sequence: CSAHRDRGPDTQYF. The CDR3 DNA is TGCAGTGCTCACCGGGACAGGGGCCCAGATACGCAGTATTTT.

The chain joins TRBV12-3 or TRBV12-4 to TRBJ2-7; D may correspond to TRBD1 or TRBD2 (6 bases each). With 3 bases removed from V and 2 bases from J, the gap between germline ends came to 11 bases. The CDR3 spans 14 residues. The CDR3 loop reads CASSFWGAAYEQYF. The CDR3 coding sequence is TGTGCCAGCAGTTTTTGGGGGGCGGCCTACGAGCAGTACTTC.

The J gene is TRBJ2-5, the V gene TRBV28; maybe TRBD2 (5 bases). The J call is doubtful: the DNA matches TRBJ2-7 better. The CDR3 contains 15 residues. Germline CDR1 and CDR2: MDHEN and SYDVKM. The CDR3 here is CASSFLDSPLDEQYF. DNA of the CDR3: TGTGCCAGCAGTTTCCTGGACTCGCCGCTCGACGAGCAGTACTTC.

V and J are TRBV10-3 and TRBJ2-5; 7 nucleotides agree with TRBD1. The trim removed 2 bases at V and 5 bases at J, leaving 14 bases unmatched. This CDR3 has 17 residues. Germline values: CDR1 ENHRY, CDR2 SYGVKD. In DNA form, the CDR3 reads TGTGCCATCAGTGAGGCCAAGACAGGGCCCCATAAGGAGACCCAGTACTTC. Its protein product is CAISEAKTGPHKETQYF.

This clonotype has a handful of counts. The J gene is TRBJ1-6, the V gene TRBV27; TRBD1 agrees at 9 bases. Unmatched junction bases numbered 4, after V lost 5 bases and J lost 8 bases. The CDR3 spans 14 residues. Germline-derived CDR1 and CDR2 are MNHEY and SMNVEV (reference sequence). The CDR3 spells CASSTGTGYSPLHF. The CDR3 DNA reads as TGTGCCAGCAGTACCGGGACAGGGTATTCACCCCTCCACTTT.

This chain joins TRBV4-1 and TRBJ2-3; D unresolved. V lost 1 base to trimming and J lost 2 bases, with 7 bases between them. The germline CDR1 and CDR2 sequences are MGHRA and YSYEKL. The CDR3 has 14 residues. CDR3 in DNA: TGCGCCAGCAGCCAAGTGGCTTCCACAGATACGCAGTATTTT. Its protein is CASSQVASTDTQYF.

This clonotype was picked up a small number of times. The chain couples TRBV28 to TRBJ2-3; D is perhaps TRBD1 (6 bases). The CDR3 is 15 residues long. The ends were cut back, 4 bases at V and 1 base at J, with 12 bases in the middle. Per the germline V gene, CDR1 is MDHEN and CDR2 is SYDVKM. CDR3 in amino acids: CASSSPRQGTDTQYF. In DNA, the CDR3 is TGTGCCAGCAGTTCGCCGAGACAGGGCACAGATACGCAGTATTTT.

This clonotype has more than one count but fewer than ten. The J gene is TRBJ1-4, the V gene TRBV12-3 or TRBV12-4; perhaps TRBD1 as D (6 bases). Trimming stripped 6 bases from V and 11 bases from J, with 10 bases between. The CDR3 contains 11 residues. CDR3 nucleotides: TGTGCCAGCAGCCCGAGGGGGAAACTGTTTTTT. Translated, it gives CASSPRGKLFF.

The CDR3: CASSKAGTRKETQYF. In nucleotides, the CDR3 is TGTGCCAGCAGCAAAGCCGGGACAAGAAAAGAGACCCAGTACTTC. The chain links TRBV6-5 to TRBJ2-5, with D tentatively TRBD1 (6 bases). Germline CDR1 MNHEY, CDR2 SVGAGI. V lost 6 bases to trimming and J lost 3 bases, with 17 bases between them. This CDR3 spans 15 amino acids.

The V and J genes are TRBV25-1 and TRBJ2-2, with D perhaps matching TRBD1 (5 bases). This CDR3 is built from 18 residues. Per germline, CDR1 MGHDK and CDR2 SYGVNS. The V gene lost 3 bases and the J gene lost 0 bases, with 17 bases spanning the gap. In DNA, the CDR3 is TGTGCCAGCAGTGATCCAGTTTTAGGACACCCGAACACCGGGGAGCTGTTTTTT. It specifies CASSDPVLGHPNTGELFF.

The chain has TRBV5-1 and TRBJ2-3, with D uncertain. There are 15 residues in the CDR3. V gave up 6 bases and J gave up 1 base, with 15 bases separating them. Germline lookup yields CDR1 SGHRS and CDR2 YFSETQ. CDR3 sequence: CASTFGPDGTDTQYF. For the CDR3, the DNA is TGCGCCAGCACCTTTGGCCCCGACGGCACAGATACGCAGTATTTT.

V gene TRBV6-1 combines with J gene TRBJ1-5, with 8 nucleotides matching TRBD1. The ends lost 7 bases at V and 7 bases at J; junction bases unmatched: 15. Germline V gives CDR1 MNHNS, CDR2 SASEGT. This CDR3 has 16 residues. As DNA, the CDR3 is TGTGCCAGCATGAGGAGGACAGGGTTCCAAGGACAGCCCCAGCATTTT. Amino acids: CASMRRTGFQGQPQHF.

To note about this clonotype: An end of the junction differs from the germline gene, which may be a read error. The chain has TRBV12-3 or TRBV12-4 and TRBJ2-5, with TRBD2 matching over 7 bases. Near its end, the DNA agrees better with TRBJ2-7, so the J call may be wrong. This CDR3 has 14 residues. CDR3 bases: TGTACCAGCGGGAACGGAGGGAGGCCCTACGAGCAGTACTTC. As protein: CTSGNGGRPYEQYF.

The chain joins TRBV12-3 or TRBV12-4 to TRBJ2-1, with D hard to call. The CDR3 has 13 residues. V lost 1 base and J lost 9, with 10 bases in between. The CDR3 DNA sequence: TGTGCCAGCAGTTTAGGAGCGTTCGTTGAGCAGTTCTTC. It translates to CASSLGAFVEQFF.

Comments on this clonotype: The CDR3 ends on some other residue instead of the conserved phenylalanine or tryptophan, so this is likely a read error. The genes are TRBV2 and TRBJ1-1; D gene ambiguous. With 1 base removed from V and 3 bases from J, the gap between germline ends came to 21 bases. Per the germline V gene, CDR1 is SNHLY and CDR2 is FYNNEI. The CDR3 is 18 amino acids. The DNA of the CDR3 is TGTGCCAGCAGTGAAGTTTTCTCCGGGGTCCTTTCGCACACTGAAGCTTTCTGT. Protein: CASSEVFSGVLSHTEAFC.

This clonotype was observed a handful of times. The genes are TRBV5-6 and TRBJ2-5; perhaps TRBD1 as D (6 bases). The CDR3 loop spans 15 amino acids. CDR1 is SGHDT and CDR2 is YYEEEE in the germline V gene. V lost 2 bases and J lost 4, with 15 bases in between. CDR3 in DNA: TGTGCCAGCAGCTTCAGGGGAGTGGCTGGAGAGACCCAGTACTTC. It specifies CASSFRGVAGETQYF.

This clonotype was picked up a small number of times. The rearrangement joins TRBV29-1 to TRBJ2-1, with D perhaps being TRBD1 or TRBD2 (5 bases each). Germline-derived CDR1 and CDR2 are SQVTM and ANQGSEA. The CDR3 is made up of 15 amino acids. Trimming removed 3 bases from V and 4 bases from J, with 16 bases in between. CDR3 bases: TGCAGCGTTGATCGGGACGCCTTCCAATACAATGAGCAGTTCTTC. It encodes CSVDRDAFQYNEQFF.